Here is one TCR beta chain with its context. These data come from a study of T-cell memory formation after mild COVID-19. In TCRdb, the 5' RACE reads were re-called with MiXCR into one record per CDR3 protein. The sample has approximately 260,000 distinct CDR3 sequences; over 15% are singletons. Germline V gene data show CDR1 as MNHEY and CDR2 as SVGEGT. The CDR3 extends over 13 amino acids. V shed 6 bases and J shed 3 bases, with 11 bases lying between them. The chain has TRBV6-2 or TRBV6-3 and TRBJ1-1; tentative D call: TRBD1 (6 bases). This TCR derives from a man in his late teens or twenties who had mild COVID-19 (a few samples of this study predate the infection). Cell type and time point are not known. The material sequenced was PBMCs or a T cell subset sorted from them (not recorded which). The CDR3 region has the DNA TGTGCCAGCAGCCTCCGGGGGCACACTGAAGCTTTCTTT. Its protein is CASSLRGHTEAFF.